This TCR beta chain emerged from a study of Ad26.COV2.S vaccination and SARS-CoV-2 variants. Treatment described: roughly 19 received Ad26.COV2.S at low or high dose, single or two shots; five or six received placebo; per-sample allocation not given. Samples analyzed were those drawn on day 63 after the first vaccine or placebo injection. Spike of the Wuhan-strain SARS-CoV-2 was expressed by an Ad26 vector, which formed the vaccine. This clone is a singleton in its sample. Germline CDR1 is LGHNA and CDR2 is YSLEER. Trimming cost V 1 base and J 4 bases, with 22 bases left between them. The CDR3 sequence is 18 residues long. The repertoire was sequenced with immunoSEQ multiplex PCR; TCRdb's copy has only in-frame clones and lacks some. The data contain around 300,000 clones, 75% to 90% of them singletons.

The sample here was peripheral blood, taken in a trial of Ad26.COV2.S vaccine versus placebo. This clonotype was obtained from a person between 18 and 60 years old who received the Ad26.COV2.S COVID-19 vaccine or a placebo. The chain joins TRBV4-3 to TRBJ1-1; D may be TRBD1 (6 bases). CDR3 sequence: CASSQGLGWGGLSTEAFF. The CDR3 nucleotides read TGCGCCAGCAGCCAAGGTTTGGGATGGGGGGGCCTCAGCACTGAAGCTTTCTTT.